One sample yielded the 23 T cell receptor beta chains listed below, sequenced in a study of response to subunit inactivated influenza vaccine (dated by TCRdb to the late 2010s). Receptors were amplified or captured by RT-PCR. Data came from an Illumina HiSeq 2500. The public reads were reprocessed in TCRdb via fastp at Q25 and MiXCR, keeping in-frame beta chains. Identical CDR3 protein sequences are pooled into one entry, listed with their most common genes and DNA. The sample records 450,000 to 700,000 distinct CDR3 sequences, around 15% of which are singletons. The ten most abundant clones make up 11% of the sample. Sample: PBMCs from blood, taken 12 days after vaccination. These receptors came from a man in his fifties who received an inactivated influenza vaccine. Donor details come from another sample of the same person, matched by shared clones.

The chain carries TRBV7-8 and TRBJ2-7; 12 bases agree with TRBD2. Losses at the gene ends were 5 bases for V and 4 bases for J; bases not matched to a gene: 9. There are 16 residues in the CDR3. Germline V lookup: CDR1 SGHVS, CDR2 FQNEAQ. This chain's CDR3 is CASSRTSSGRGYEQYF. DNA for the CDR3: TGTGCCAGCAGCCGAACATCTAGCGGGAGGGGATACGAGCAGTACTTC. The whole variable domain, filled in from reference TRBV7-8 and TRBJ2-7, reads GAGVSQSPRYKVAKRGQDVALRCDPISGHVSLFWYQQALGQGPEFLTYFQNEAQLDKSGLPSDRFFAERPEGSVSTLKIQRTQQEDSAVYLCASSRTSSGRGYEQYFGPGTRLTVT.

This clonotype was observed a handful of times. The chain employs TRBV6-6 and TRBJ2-7, with D uncertain. The CDR3 spans 12 residues. V was clipped by 1 base and J by 3 bases, with 4 bases between them. CDR1 and CDR2 (germline): MNHNY, SVGAGI (reference sequence). The CDR3 is CASSYLNYEQYF. The CDR3 DNA follows: TGTGCCAGCAGTTACTTGAACTACGAGCAGTACTTC.

This clonotype was counted ten times or more. This sequence joins TRBV6-1 and TRBJ1-5; D perhaps matches TRBD1 (6 bases). In germline, CDR1 is MNHNS, CDR2 SASEGT. The V gene lost 6 bases and the J gene lost 7 bases, with 13 bases spanning the gap. The CDR3 is 13 residues long. In DNA, the CDR3 is TGTGCCAGCAGCCTCCAGGGGTCACAGCCCCAGCATTTT. It encodes CASSLQGSQPQHF.

This clonotype was seen a handful of times. The chain carries TRBV7-9 and TRBJ1-2; the match to TRBD1 covers 8 bases. This CDR3 comprises 16 residues. Trimming at V came to 3 bases and at J to 6 bases, leaving 12 bases not matched to a gene. Germline assignment: CDR1 SEHNR and CDR2 FQNEAQ (reference sequence). The CDR3, as DNA: TGTGCCAGCAGCTTGGGGCTGTCGCAGGGGGCCAATGGCTACACCTTC. As protein: CASSLGLSQGANGYTF.

A few counts support this clonotype. V usage is TRBV7-2 and J usage is TRBJ2-3; TRBD2 aligns across 8 bases. V gave up 0 bases and J gave up 3 bases; unmatched junction bases: 11. CDR3 length: 18 amino acids. Germline assignment: CDR1 SGHTA and CDR2 FQGNSA. The CDR3 reads CASSLAFLAGTRTDTQYF. For the CDR3, the DNA is TGTGCCAGCAGCTTAGCCTTTTTAGCGGGGACCCGGACAGATACGCAGTATTTT.

The chain joins TRBV20-1 to TRBJ2-1; maybe TRBD1 (6 bases). CDR1 DFQATT and CDR2 SNEGSKA come from the germline V gene (reference sequence). Trimming took off 1 base at V and 6 bases at J, with 13 bases between the two ends. The CDR3 spans 14 residues. In nucleotides, the CDR3 is TGCAGTGCTAGAGCTTCCCTAGGGGGCAATGAGCAGTTCTTC. Its translation: CSARASLGGNEQFF.

The chain is built from TRBV24-1 and TRBJ1-5; TRBD1 might be the D (6 bases). Trimming shortened V by 12 bases and J by 5 bases, and 13 bases separated the two germline ends. This CDR3 has 12 residues. Germline lookup yields CDR1 KGHDR and CDR2 SFDVKD. Here the CDR3 DNA reads TGTGCCGTCGGGGGGGGCCATCAGCCCCAGCATTTT. It codes for CAVGGGHQPQHF.

V and J are TRBV5-1 and TRBJ2-1; 10 bases map to TRBD1. The trim removed 0 bases at V and 5 bases at J, leaving 8 bases unmatched. Per germline, CDR1 SGHRS and CDR2 YFSETQ. The CDR3 contains 17 residues. The CDR3, as DNA: TGCGCCAGCAGCTTGGGCGTCCGACAGGGGGCACACAATGAGCAGTTCTTC. This sequence encodes CASSLGVRQGAHNEQFF.

The gene calls are TRBV20-1 and TRBJ2-5, with a tentative D call TRBD2 (5 bases). CDR1 is DFQATT and CDR2 is SNEGSKA in the germline V gene (reference sequence). The CDR3 has 13 residues. V was cut by 2 bases and J by 2 bases, with 9 bases left in between. CDR3 in DNA: TGCAGTGCTAGAAGTTGGGAGCAAGAGACCCAGTACTTC. Its protein product is CSARSWEQETQYF.

This clonotype was observed a handful of times. The rearrangement links TRBV7-8 to TRBJ2-7; no definite D call. V was pared by 0 bases and J by 8 bases, with 11 bases between. The CDR3 is made up of 13 amino acids. Germline V lookup: CDR1 SGHVS, CDR2 FQNEAQ. This CDR3 is CASSLASVSKQYF. In nucleotides, the CDR3 is TGTGCCAGCAGCTTAGCGTCAGTGAGTAAGCAGTACTTC.

The rearrangement uses TRBV5-1 and TRBJ2-4, with D maybe TRBD1 (8 bases). The CDR3 spans 15 residues. Germline V gene data show CDR1 as SGHRS and CDR2 as YFSETQ. The V end was cut by 4 bases, the J end by 3 bases, with 14 bases between. The CDR3 here is CASSPDRDYKNIQYF. CDR3 DNA: TGCGCCAGCAGCCCGGACAGGGACTACAAAAACATTCAGTACTTC. The entire variable domain, with the rest obtained from reference TRBV5-1 and TRBJ2-4, is as follows: KAGVTQTPRYLIKTRGQQVTLSCSPISGHRSVSWYQQTPGQGLQFLFEYFSETQRNKGNFPGRFSGRQFSNSRSEMNVSTLELGDSALYLCASSPDRDYKNIQYFGAGTRLSVL.

This clonotype was picked up a small number of times. This chain connects TRBV12-3 or TRBV12-4 to TRBJ2-3; perhaps TRBD1 as D (6 bases). Trimming shortened V by 8 bases and J by 1 base, and 16 bases separated the two germline ends. The CDR3 length is 15 residues. In DNA, the CDR3 is TGTGCCAGCTCGCTTTCGGGGACACGCACAGATACGCAGTATTTT. Its translation is CASSLSGTRTDTQYF.

This clonotype has more than one count but fewer than ten. The chain joins TRBV30 to TRBJ1-6, with TRBD1 identical over 9 bases. Germline V gene data show CDR1 as GTSNPN and CDR2 as SVGIG (reference sequence). CDR3 size: 17 residues. V lost 0 bases and J lost 5; bases outside the gene matches: 8. The CDR3 is CAWSVHYGTGNNSPLHF. The DNA of the CDR3 is TGTGCCTGGAGTGTACATTATGGGACAGGGAATAATTCACCCCTCCACTTT. Combining the CDR3 with reference TRBV30 and TRBJ1-6 gives the whole variable domain SQTIHQWPATLVQPVGSPLSLECTVEGTSNPNLYWYRQAAGRGLQLLFYSVGIGQISSEVPQNLSASRPQDRQFILSSKKLLLSDSGFYLCAWSVHYGTGNNSPLHFGNGTRLTVT.

In its sample, this clonotype was seen a few times. V gene TRBV7-2 combines with J gene TRBJ2-3; 10 bases map to TRBD2. Germline CDR1 is SGHTA and CDR2 is FQGNSA. This CDR3 comprises 17 residues. V was clipped by 5 bases and J by 4 bases; unmatched bases: 12. In nucleotides, the CDR3 is TGTGCCAGCAGCAAAATTAAGACTAGCGGGCCGGCAGATACGCAGTATTTT. This sequence encodes CASSKIKTSGPADTQYF. The full variable domain, in which reference TRBV7-2 and TRBJ2-3 provide the parts outside the CDR3, is GAGVSQSPSNKVTEKGKDVELRCDPISGHTALYWYRQSLGQGLEFLIYFQGNSAPDKSGLPSDRFSAERTGGSVSTLTIQRTQQEDSAVYLCASSKIKTSGPADTQYFGPGTRLTVL.

This clonotype was detected only a few times. V usage is TRBV28 and J usage is TRBJ2-7, with D perhaps TRBD1 (5 bases). The germline CDR1 and CDR2 sequences are MDHEN and SYDVKM. Trimming cost V 3 bases and J 5 bases, with 8 bases left between them. The CDR3 totals 12 residues. CDR3 protein: CASSFRVHEQYF. CDR3 DNA: TGTGCCAGCAGTTTCAGGGTCCACGAGCAGTACTTC.

The V and J genes are TRBV6-2 or TRBV6-3 and TRBJ1-5, with D tentatively TRBD1 (6 bases). Looked up from germline, CDR1 is MNHEY and CDR2 is SVGEGT. The CDR3 has 15 residues. Trimming stripped 6 bases from V and 11 bases from J, with 23 bases between. The CDR3 loop is CASSLETGAPESQHF. DNA for the CDR3: TGTGCCAGCAGCCTCGAAACGGGGGCCCCAGAGTCCCAGCATTTT.

This clonotype was observed a few times. Written as DNA, the CDR3 is TGTGCCAGCAGCTTAGGGGTCTACAGGGGGAGATCCAAAAACATTCAGTACTTC. Amino acids: CASSLGVYRGRSKNIQYF. The chain couples TRBV11-2 to TRBJ2-4; 8 bases line up with TRBD1. Germline V gives CDR1 SGHAT, CDR2 FQNNGV. The J segment lost 2 bases and the V segment lost 1 base, leaving 10 bases of the junction unmatched. The CDR3 length is 18 residues.

This clonotype showed up many times. The rearrangement joins TRBV11-2 to TRBJ2-7, with a weak D call TRBD2 (5 bases). Trimming pared 0 bases from V and 0 bases from J, leaving 9 bases between. The germline V gene has CDR1 SGHAT and CDR2 FQNNGV. This CDR3 contains 15 residues. This CDR3 reads CASSLERVFSYEQYF. For the CDR3, the DNA is TGTGCCAGCAGCTTAGAGCGGGTGTTCTCCTACGAGCAGTACTTC.

This clonotype was picked up a small number of times. The chain carries TRBV7-2 and TRBJ2-1, with a weak D call TRBD2 (6 bases). The CDR3 extends over 14 amino acids. Germline V CDR1 and CDR2: SGHTA, FQGNSA. V was cut by 5 bases and J by 7 bases, with 15 bases left in between. The CDR3 nucleotides are TGTGCCAGCAGCCTGGACTACCTTGGGAATGAGCAGTTCTTC. Amino acid sequence: CASSLDYLGNEQFF.

A few counts support this clonotype. This chain links TRBV5-1 with TRBJ2-7, with TRBD2 as a possible D gene (5 bases). The germline V gene encodes CDR1 SGHRS and CDR2 YFSETQ. V shed 0 bases and J shed 0 bases, with 13 bases lying between them. CDR3 size: 16 residues. DNA of the CDR3: TGCGCCAGCAGCTTGGGGCCGGACCGGGACTCCTACGAGCAGTACTTC. This translates into CASSLGPDRDSYEQYF. The variable domain in full, completed from reference TRBV5-1 and TRBJ2-7, reads KAGVTQTPRYLIKTRGQQVTLSCSPISGHRSVSWYQQTPGQGLQFLFEYFSETQRNKGNFPGRFSGRQFSNSRSEMNVSTLELGDSALYLCASSLGPDRDSYEQYFGPGTRLTVT.

The gene calls are TRBV5-1 and TRBJ2-5; no reliable D call. CDR3 length equals 14 residues. V gave up 2 bases and J gave up 5 bases, with 13 bases separating them. Germline V CDR1 and CDR2: SGHRS, YFSETQ. The CDR3 sequence: CASSFNGPEETQYF. For the CDR3, the DNA is TGCGCCAGCAGCTTTAATGGGCCGGAGGAGACCCAGTACTTC.

The rearrangement links TRBV6-2 or TRBV6-3 to TRBJ2-2; TRBD2 might be the D (6 bases). Per the germline V gene, CDR1 is MNHEY and CDR2 is SVGEGT. V was cut by 0 bases and J by 6 bases, with 11 bases left in between. The CDR3 covers 15 residues. CDR3 sequence reads: CASSYSPTRPGELFF. The DNA for the CDR3 is TGTGCCAGCAGTTACTCTCCGACTAGACCCGGGGAGCTGTTTTTT.

The CDR3, as DNA: TGCGCCAGCAGCTTGGATCCAGGGGGCCTATACGAGCAGTACTTC. Its translation: CASSLDPGGLYEQYF. The gene calls are TRBV5-1 and TRBJ2-7; 8 bases are shared with TRBD1. This CDR3 is built from 15 residues. Germline-derived CDR1 and CDR2 are SGHRS and YFSETQ. V lost 0 bases to trimming and J lost 4 bases; unmatched junction nucleotides: 6.